This T cell receptor (beta chain) was found in a study of T cells in Graves' hyperthyroidism and ophthalmopathy. The CDR3 sequence is 15 residues long. Germline CDR1 SGHRS, CDR2 YFSETQ. Trimming pared 3 bases from V and 7 bases from J, leaving 20 bases between. It was RNA transcripts that yielded the amplified TCR beta CDR3 regions. HTBI primers were employed in a first-round RT-PCR of the TCR CDR3. MiXCR was run by TCRdb on the multiplex PCR reads, yielding one entry per CDR3 protein. The data show hundreds of thousands of distinct CDR3 sequences, around 38% seen once. The study left out patients who had uncontrolled infection, other autoimmune disease, pregnancy or lactation. This clonotype was found a few times.

The source material was blood. The chain carries TRBV5-1 and TRBJ2-7, with D maybe TRBD1 (8 bases). This sequence was found in a young man with Graves' hyperthyroidism. The CDR3 spells CASSSRTGQAGEQYF. DNA for the CDR3: TGCGCCAGCAGCTCTAGGACAGGGCAAGCGGGGGAGCAGTACTTC.